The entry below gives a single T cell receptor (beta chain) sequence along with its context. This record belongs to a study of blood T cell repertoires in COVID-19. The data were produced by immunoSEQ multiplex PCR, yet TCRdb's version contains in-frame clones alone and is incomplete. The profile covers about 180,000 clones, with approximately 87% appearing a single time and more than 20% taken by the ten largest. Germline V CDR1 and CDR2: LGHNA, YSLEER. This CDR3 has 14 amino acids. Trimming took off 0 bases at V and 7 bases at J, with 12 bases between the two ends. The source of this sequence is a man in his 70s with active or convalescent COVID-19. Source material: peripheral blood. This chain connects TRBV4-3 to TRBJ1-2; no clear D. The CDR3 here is CASSQDNFTPGYTF. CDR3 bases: TGCGCCAGCAGCCAAGATAACTTTACCCCTGGCTACACCTTC.